This TCR beta chain was captured by sequencing in a study of cytomegalovirus exposure and HLA in healthy donors. Primers included in the PCR were 60 Vbeta and 13 Jbeta primers. Repertoires were generated with immunoSEQ multiplex PCR, while TCRdb's copy carries only in-frame clones and drops some. This specimen shows approximately 120,000 clones; the ten leading clones hold roughly 2%. This CDR3 region has 16 residues. Per the germline V gene, CDR1 is SNHLY and CDR2 is FYNNEI. The clonotype originates from a woman aged 60-75 years in good health and CMV-seronegative. The V call is TRBV2, the J call TRBJ1-3; D may be TRBD2 (6 bases). The J call may be in error: the DNA end matches TRBJ2-2 better. The source material was PBMCs. The CDR3 sequence is CASSEVISGNTGELFF. The CDR3 DNA is TGTGCCAGCAGTGAAGTGATTAGCGGAAACACCGGGGAGCTGTTTTTT.